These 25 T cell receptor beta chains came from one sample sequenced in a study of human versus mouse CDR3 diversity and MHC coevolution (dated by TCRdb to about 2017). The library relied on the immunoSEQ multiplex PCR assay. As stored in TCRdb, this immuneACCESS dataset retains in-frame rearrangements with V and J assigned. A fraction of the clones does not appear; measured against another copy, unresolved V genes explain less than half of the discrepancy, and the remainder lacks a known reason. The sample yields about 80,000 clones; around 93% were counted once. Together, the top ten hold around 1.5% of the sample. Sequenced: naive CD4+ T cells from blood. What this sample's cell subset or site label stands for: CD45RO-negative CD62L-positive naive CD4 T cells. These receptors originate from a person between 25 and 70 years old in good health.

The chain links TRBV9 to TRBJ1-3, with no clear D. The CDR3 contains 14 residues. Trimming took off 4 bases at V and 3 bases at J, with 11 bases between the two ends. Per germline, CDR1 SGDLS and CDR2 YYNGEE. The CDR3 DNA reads TGTGCCAGCAGCTCTCCAGGTAATGGAAACACCATATATTTT. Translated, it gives CASSSPGNGNTIYF. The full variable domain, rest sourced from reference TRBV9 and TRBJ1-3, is DSGVTQTPKHLITATGQRVTLRCSPRSGDLSVYWYQQSLDQGLQFLIQYYNGEERAKGNILERFSAQQFPDLHSELNLSSLELGDSALYFCASSSPGNGNTIYFGEGSWLTVV.

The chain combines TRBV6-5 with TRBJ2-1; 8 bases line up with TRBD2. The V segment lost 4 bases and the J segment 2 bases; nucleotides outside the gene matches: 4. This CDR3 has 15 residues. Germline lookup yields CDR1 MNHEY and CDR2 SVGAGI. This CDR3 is CASSSLGGAYNEQFF. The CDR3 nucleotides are TGTGCCAGCAGTTCCCTCGGGGGGGCCTACAATGAGCAGTTCTTC.

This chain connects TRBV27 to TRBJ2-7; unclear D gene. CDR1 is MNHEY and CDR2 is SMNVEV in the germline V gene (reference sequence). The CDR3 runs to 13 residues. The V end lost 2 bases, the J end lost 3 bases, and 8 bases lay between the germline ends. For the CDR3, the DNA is TGTGCCAGCAGTTTACGTCCCTACTACGAGCAGTACTTC. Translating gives CASSLRPYYEQYF.

The CDR3 DNA sequence: TGTGCCAGCAGTTACGGCTATTCGGAGACTGAAGCTTTCTTT. Translating it yields CASSYGYSETEAFF. The chain is built from TRBV6-5 and TRBJ1-1; D ambiguous. CDR3 size: 14 residues. V lost 2 bases and J 5 bases, leaving 12 bases between the germline ends. Germline-derived CDR1 and CDR2 are MNHEY and SVGAGI.

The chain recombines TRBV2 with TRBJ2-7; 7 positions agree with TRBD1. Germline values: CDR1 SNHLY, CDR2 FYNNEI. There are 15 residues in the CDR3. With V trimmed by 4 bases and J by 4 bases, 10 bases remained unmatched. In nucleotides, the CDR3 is TGTGCCAGCAGTGTCGAAGGGGGCGCGGTATACGAGCAGTACTTC. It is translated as CASSVEGGAVYEQYF.

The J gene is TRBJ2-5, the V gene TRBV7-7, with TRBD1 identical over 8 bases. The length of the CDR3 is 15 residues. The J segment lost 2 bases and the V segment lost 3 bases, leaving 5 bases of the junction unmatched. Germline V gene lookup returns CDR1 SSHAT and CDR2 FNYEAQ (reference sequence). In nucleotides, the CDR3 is TGTGCCAGCAGCTTTCGATGGGACAGGCAAGAGACCCAGTACTTC. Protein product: CASSFRWDRQETQYF.

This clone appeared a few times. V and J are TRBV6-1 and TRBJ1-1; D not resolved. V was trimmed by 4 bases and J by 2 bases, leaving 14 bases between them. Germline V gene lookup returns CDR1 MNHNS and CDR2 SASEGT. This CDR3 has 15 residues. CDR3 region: CASSAQNAGNTEAFF. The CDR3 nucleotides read TGTGCCAGCAGTGCTCAAAACGCGGGCAACACTGAAGCTTTCTTT.

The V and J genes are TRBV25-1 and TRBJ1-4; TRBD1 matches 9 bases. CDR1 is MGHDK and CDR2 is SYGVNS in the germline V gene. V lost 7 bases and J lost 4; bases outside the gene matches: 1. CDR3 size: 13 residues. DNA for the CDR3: TGTGCCAGCAAGGGACAGGGTAATGAAAAACTGTTTTTT. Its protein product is CASKGQGNEKLFF.

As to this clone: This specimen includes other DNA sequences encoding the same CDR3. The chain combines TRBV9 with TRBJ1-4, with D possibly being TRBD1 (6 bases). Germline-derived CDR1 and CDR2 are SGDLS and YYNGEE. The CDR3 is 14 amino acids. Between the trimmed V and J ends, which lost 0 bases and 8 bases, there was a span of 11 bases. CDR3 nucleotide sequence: TGTGCCAGCAGCGTAGGGCAGGGGCGGGAAAAACTGTTTTTT. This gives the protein CASSVGQGREKLFF. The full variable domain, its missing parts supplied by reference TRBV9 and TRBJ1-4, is DSGVTQTPKHLITATGQRVTLRCSPRSGDLSVYWYQQSLDQGLQFLIQYYNGEERAKGNILERFSAQQFPDLHSELNLSSLELGDSALYFCASSVGQGREKLFFGSGTQLSVL.

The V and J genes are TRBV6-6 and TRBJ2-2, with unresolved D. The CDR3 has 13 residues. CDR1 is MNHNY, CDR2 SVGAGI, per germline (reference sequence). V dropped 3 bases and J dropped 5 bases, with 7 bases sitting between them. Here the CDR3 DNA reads TGTGCCAGCAGTTATTTTCGGACCGGGGAGCTGTTTTTT. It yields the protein CASSYFRTGELFF.

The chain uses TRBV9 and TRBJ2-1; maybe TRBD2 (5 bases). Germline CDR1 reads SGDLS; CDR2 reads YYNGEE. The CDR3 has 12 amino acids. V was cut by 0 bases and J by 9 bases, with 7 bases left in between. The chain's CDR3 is CASSVDRGEQFF. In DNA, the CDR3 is TGTGCCAGCAGCGTAGACCGGGGTGAGCAGTTCTTC.

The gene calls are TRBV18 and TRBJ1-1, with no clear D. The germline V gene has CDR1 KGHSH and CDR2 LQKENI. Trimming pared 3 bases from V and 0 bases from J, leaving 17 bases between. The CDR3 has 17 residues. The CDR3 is CASSPPFFGTVNTEAFF. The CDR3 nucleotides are TGTGCCAGCTCACCTCCCTTCTTTGGTACAGTGAACACTGAAGCTTTCTTT. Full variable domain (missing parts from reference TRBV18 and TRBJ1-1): NAGVMQNPRHLVRRRGQEARLRCSPMKGHSHVYWYRQLPEEGLKFMVYLQKENIIDESGMPKERFSAEFPKEGPSILRIQQVVRGDSAAYFCASSPPFFGTVNTEAFFGQGTRLTVV.

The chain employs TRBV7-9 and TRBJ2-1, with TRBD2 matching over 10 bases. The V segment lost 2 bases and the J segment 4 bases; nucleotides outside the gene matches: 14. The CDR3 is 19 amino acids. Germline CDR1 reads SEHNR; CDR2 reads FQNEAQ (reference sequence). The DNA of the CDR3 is TGTGCCAGCAGCTTACCAAATACCACTAGCGGGATGAAGTACAATGAGCAGTTCTTC. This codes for CASSLPNTTSGMKYNEQFF.

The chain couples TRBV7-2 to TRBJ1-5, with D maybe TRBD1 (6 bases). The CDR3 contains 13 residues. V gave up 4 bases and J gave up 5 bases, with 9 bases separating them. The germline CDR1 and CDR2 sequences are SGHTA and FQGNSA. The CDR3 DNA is TGTGCCAGCAGCTCCTACAGGGATCAGCCCCAGCATTTT. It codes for CASSSYRDQPQHF. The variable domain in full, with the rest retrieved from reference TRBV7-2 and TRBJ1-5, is GAGVSQSPSNKVTEKGKDVELRCDPISGHTALYWYRQSLGQGLEFLIYFQGNSAPDKSGLPSDRFSAERTGGSVSTLTIQRTQQEDSAVYLCASSSYRDQPQHFGDGTRLSIL.

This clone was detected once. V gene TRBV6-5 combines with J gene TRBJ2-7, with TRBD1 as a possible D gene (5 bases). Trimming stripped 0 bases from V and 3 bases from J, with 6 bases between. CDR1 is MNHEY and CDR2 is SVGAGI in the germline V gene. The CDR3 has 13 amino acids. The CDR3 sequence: CASSYSTDYEQYF. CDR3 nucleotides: TGTGCCAGCAGTTACTCGACAGACTACGAGCAGTACTTC.

The DNA for the CDR3 is TGTGCCAGCTCACCGGGACTAGCGGGCCCCTACGAGCAGTACTTC. The encoded protein is CASSPGLAGPYEQYF. The chain combines TRBV18 with TRBJ2-7, with 12 nucleotides matching TRBD2. This CDR3 region has 15 residues. Germline V gene lookup returns CDR1 KGHSH and CDR2 LQKENI. V dropped 3 bases and J dropped 2; count of bases not matched to a gene: 2.

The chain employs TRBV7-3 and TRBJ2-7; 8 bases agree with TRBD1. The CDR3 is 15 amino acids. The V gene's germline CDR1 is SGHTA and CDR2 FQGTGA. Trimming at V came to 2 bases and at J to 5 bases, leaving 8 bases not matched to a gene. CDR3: CASSLLPGGADEQYF. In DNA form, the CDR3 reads TGTGCCAGCAGCTTACTCCCAGGGGGCGCCGACGAGCAGTACTTC.

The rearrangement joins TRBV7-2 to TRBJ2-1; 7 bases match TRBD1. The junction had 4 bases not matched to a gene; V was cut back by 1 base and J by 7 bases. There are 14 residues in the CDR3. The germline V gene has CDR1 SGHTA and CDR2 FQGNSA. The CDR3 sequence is CASSLDNRGNEQFF. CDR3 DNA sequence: TGTGCCAGCAGCTTAGATAACAGGGGAAATGAGCAGTTCTTC.

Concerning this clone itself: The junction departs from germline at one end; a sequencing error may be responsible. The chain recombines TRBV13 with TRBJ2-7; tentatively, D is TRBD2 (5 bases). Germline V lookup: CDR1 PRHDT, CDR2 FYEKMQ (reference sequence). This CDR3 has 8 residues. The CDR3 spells CASSPRGF. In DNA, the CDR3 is TGTGCCAGCAGCCCCCGGGGATTC.

For the CDR3, the DNA is TGCAGCGTCCACACAGGTGACAATGAGCAGTTCTTC. This codes for CSVHTGDNEQFF. The chain uses TRBV29-1 and TRBJ2-1; D may be TRBD1 (5 bases). The CDR3 extends over 12 amino acids. CDR1 and CDR2 (germline): SQVTM, ANQGSEA. Trimming removed 6 bases at V and 5 bases at J, with 11 bases between.

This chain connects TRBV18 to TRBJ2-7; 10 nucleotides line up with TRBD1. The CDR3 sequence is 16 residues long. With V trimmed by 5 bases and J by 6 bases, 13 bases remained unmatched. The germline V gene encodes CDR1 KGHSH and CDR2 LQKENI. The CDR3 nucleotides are TGTGCCAGCTCATCGCAGTCCGGGACAGGGGTTATCGAGCAGTACTTC. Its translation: CASSSQSGTGVIEQYF.

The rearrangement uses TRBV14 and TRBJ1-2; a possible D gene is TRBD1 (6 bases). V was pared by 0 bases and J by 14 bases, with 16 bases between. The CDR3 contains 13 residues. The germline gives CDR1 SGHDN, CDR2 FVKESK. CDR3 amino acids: CASSQDRDNAQTF. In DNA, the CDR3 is TGTGCCAGCAGCCAAGACAGGGACAACGCCCAAACCTTC.

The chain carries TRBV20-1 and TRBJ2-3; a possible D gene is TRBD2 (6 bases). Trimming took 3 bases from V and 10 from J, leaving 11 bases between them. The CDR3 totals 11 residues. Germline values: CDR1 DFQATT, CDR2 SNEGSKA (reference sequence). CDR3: CSASSVAAQYF. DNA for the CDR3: TGCAGTGCTAGTAGCGTAGCGGCGCAGTATTTT.

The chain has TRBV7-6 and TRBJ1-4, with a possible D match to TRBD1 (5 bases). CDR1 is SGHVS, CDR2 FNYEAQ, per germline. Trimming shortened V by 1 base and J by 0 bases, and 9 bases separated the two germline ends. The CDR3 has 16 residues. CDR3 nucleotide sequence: TGTGCCAGCAGCTTAGGGCAGGGTGCAACTAATGAAAAACTGTTTTTT. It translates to CASSLGQGATNEKLFF.

Here the CDR3 reads CASSFGRAYEQFF. In DNA form, the CDR3 reads TGTGCCAGCAGCTTCGGGAGGGCTTATGAGCAGTTCTTC. The genes are TRBV7-2 and TRBJ2-1; TRBD2 agrees at 8 bases. The CDR3 runs to 13 residues. CDR1 SGHTA and CDR2 FQGNSA come from the germline V gene. The V and J ends lost 3 bases and 8 bases, in that order; junction bases with no gene match: 3.